Listed below are T cell receptor beta chains from one sample, sequenced in a study of response to subunit inactivated influenza vaccine. TCRdb itself ran the RT-PCR reads through MiXCR, one entry per CDR3 protein. The sample yields under 950,000 distinct CDR3 sequences, about 20% seen once. Sequenced here: PBMCs from blood, sampled roughly 5 days after vaccination. The receptors shown here come from a man between 45 and 60 years old who received an inactivated influenza vaccine. Each CDR3 is given with its conserved first and last residue. The D gene is left open where the match is weak. Clone size is given for some rows only: seen once, a few or many times, or a class if the clone is expanded.

clone_size,j_call,d_call,cdr3_length,v_call,cdr3_nt,cdr3_aa
.,TRBJ2-3,.,16,TRBV21-1,TGTGCCAGCAGCAAAGGGGGGACAAACCGCACAGATACGCAGTATTTT,CASSKGGTNRTDTQYF
.,TRBJ2-3,.,14,TRBV9,TGTGCCAGCAGCGTATTAGAGCATCCAGATACGCAGTATTTT,CASSVLEHPDTQYF
.,TRBJ2-1,.,14,TRBV30,TGTGCCTGGACCCCGGGACTTGGGTACAATGAGCAGTTCTTC,CAWTPGLGYNEQFF
few,TRBJ1-4,.,14,TRBV20-1,TGCAGTGCTAGATTTGGCAGGGGAAATGAAAAACTGTTTTTT,CSARFGRGNEKLFF
.,TRBJ2-7,TRBD2,16,TRBV9,TGTGCCAGCAGCGTCGCCGGGACTAGCAAGACGCCCGAGCAGTACTTC,CASSVAGTSKTPEQYF
few,TRBJ2-7,.,13,TRBV20-1,TGCAGTGCTAGAGGTCAGCCAGTCTACGAGCAGTACTTC,CSARGQPVYEQYF
.,TRBJ1-6,.,13,TRBV30,TGTGCCTGGAAAAGGGAGAGGAGTTCACCCCTCCACTTT,CAWKRERSSPLHF
.,TRBJ2-3,.,15,TRBV12-3/TRBV12-4,TGTGCCAGCAGACCCAGTGGTAGCTACACAGATACGCAGTATTTT,CASRPSGSYTDTQYF
few,TRBJ2-5,.,14,TRBV5-1,TGCGCCAGCAGCTTGGCCTGGGGAGAAGAGACCCAGTACTTC,CASSLAWGEETQYF
few,TRBJ2-1,.,17,TRBV6-5,TGTGCCAGCAGTTATACCGGACGGCTCAACTCCTACAATGAGCAGTTCTTC,CASSYTGRLNSYNEQFF
few,TRBJ2-3,.,17,TRBV6-5,TGTGCCAGCAGTTACTCGATGGCCGGGAGTTTCCCAGATACGCAGTATTTT,CASSYSMAGSFPDTQYF
.,TRBJ2-7,TRBD2,14,TRBV12-3/TRBV12-4,TGTGCCAGCAGTTTAAGGGGACTAGGCTACGAGCAGTACTTC,CASSLRGLGYEQYF
few,TRBJ2-1,TRBD2,16,TRBV10-3,TGTGCCATCAGTGGGATCGCTCGGGACTACCCCGATGAGCAGTTCTTC,CAISGIARDYPDEQFF
few,TRBJ2-1,TRBD2,15,TRBV15,TGTGCCACCAGCAGAAGAGCGGGAGTGAACAATGAGCAGTTCTTC,CATSRRAGVNNEQFF
.,TRBJ2-1,.,14,TRBV6-2/TRBV6-3,TGTGCCAGCAGATCCAACCAACACTACAATGAGCAGTTCTTC,CASRSNQHYNEQFF
few,TRBJ2-1,TRBD1,17,TRBV6-5,TGTGCCAGCAGTTTAAGGACAGGGGGAGCTCTTGGGGATGAGCAGTTCTTC,CASSLRTGGALGDEQFF
few,TRBJ1-1,.,15,TRBV20-1,TGCAGTGCTCTGAGGCCACAGTCCCGGGGGACTGAAGCTTTCTTT,CSALRPQSRGTEAFF
.,TRBJ2-6,.,16,TRBV14,TGTGCCAGCAGCCAAGATCAGTCAAGTGGGGCCAACGTCCTGACTTTC,CASSQDQSSGANVLTF
.,TRBJ1-1,.,14,TRBV12-3/TRBV12-4,TGTGCCAGCAGTTTAATGGGGAGGAACACTGAAGCTTTCTTT,CASSLMGRNTEAFF
few,TRBJ2-6,.,15,TRBV4-3,TGCGCCAGCAGCCAAGTTGTCTCTGGGGCCAACGTCCTGACTTTC,CASSQVVSGANVLTF
.,TRBJ2-2,TRBD2,17,TRBV20-1,TGCAGTGCTAGGGGACTAGCGGGAGGGATGGCCACCGGGGAGCTGTTTTTT,CSARGLAGGMATGELFF
.,TRBJ2-7,.,13,TRBV9,TGTGCCAGCAGCGAAGACAGTCGAACGGAGCAGTACTTC,CASSEDSRTEQYF
many,TRBJ1-1,.,13,TRBV12-3/TRBV12-4,TGTGCCAGCAGTCTTTATTTGAACACTGAAGCTTTCTTT,CASSLYLNTEAFF
.,TRBJ2-7,TRBD2,16,TRBV9,TGTGCCAGCAGCGTAGAAAGACTAGCGGGAGTATACGAGCAGTACTTC,CASSVERLAGVYEQYF
.,TRBJ2-7,.,15,TRBV20-1,TGCAGTGCCACCCGAGACGGGGTAGGAACCTACGAGCAGTACTTC,CSATRDGVGTYEQYF
few,TRBJ2-1,.,15,TRBV5-1,TGCGCCAGCAGCTTCGAATCAGGACGACGTGGCGAGCAGTTCTTC,CASSFESGRRGEQFF
.,TRBJ2-1,.,13,TRBV28,TGTGCCAGCAGTTTTGTACTCTACAATGAGCAGTTCTTC,CASSFVLYNEQFF
many,TRBJ1-2,.,13,TRBV5-1,TGCGCCAGCAGCACAGGAGGGAGGGGCGGCTACACCTTC,CASSTGGRGGYTF
few,TRBJ2-5,TRBD2,15,TRBV20-1,TGCAGTGCTAGACCGAGCGGGGGACCCCAAGAGACCCAGTACTTC,CSARPSGGPQETQYF
.,TRBJ1-6,TRBD1,14,TRBV20-1,TGCAGTGCTCACCACGGGACAGGGGATTCACCCCTCCACTTT,CSAHHGTGDSPLHF
.,TRBJ1-6,.,15,TRBV12-3/TRBV12-4,TGTGCCAGCACCCGCGAGGGACGGGGGAATTCACCCCTCCACTTT,CASTREGRGNSPLHF
few,TRBJ1-6,TRBD1,15,TRBV6-5,TGTGCCAGCAGTTACGGGGACAGGGGAGGGTCACCCCTCCACTTT,CASSYGDRGGSPLHF
.,TRBJ1-1,.,11,TRBV29-1,TGCAGCGTTGTGAAGGGTTCTGAAGCTTTCTTT,CSVVKGSEAFF
few,TRBJ2-7,.,13,TRBV7-6,TGTGCCAGCAGTACATCCTATTCCTACGAGCAGTACTTC,CASSTSYSYEQYF
.,TRBJ2-2,TRBD1,16,TRBV6-1,TGTGCCAGCAGTCCAGGGGGCCAAATCGTTACCGGGGAGCTGTTTTTT,CASSPGGQIVTGELFF
few,TRBJ2-1,.,17,TRBV4-3,TGCGCCAGCAGCCAAGAGGGGGGACTCTTCTCCTACAATGAGCAGTTCTTC,CASSQEGGLFSYNEQFF
.,TRBJ2-5,TRBD2,14,TRBV20-1,TGCAGTGCTAGAGTCCCTGGGGGAGGGGAGACCCAGTACTTC,CSARVPGGGETQYF
.,TRBJ2-1,TRBD2,14,TRBV20-1,TGCAGTGCTAGAGAGGCGGGAGGGGATTACCCGAAGTTCTTC,CSAREAGGDYPKFF
once,TRBJ1-5,TRBD1,15,TRBV11-2,TGTGCCAGCAGCCGCGGGACAGGGGGGAATCAGCCCCAGCATTTT,CASSRGTGGNQPQHF
few,TRBJ1-5,.,14,TRBV27,TGTGCCAGCAGTTTAGAGTTCGGGGCTCAGCCCCAGCATTTT,CASSLEFGAQPQHF
many,TRBJ2-1,TRBD2,14,TRBV20-1,TGCAGTGCTTCAAGCGGGAGGTTGTACGGTGAGCAGTTCTTC,CSASSGRLYGEQFF
.,TRBJ2-5,TRBD2,15,TRBV4-3,TGCGCCAGCAGCCAAGAGTTGGGGGGAGGGGAGACCCAGTACTTC,CASSQELGGGETQYF
.,TRBJ2-5,TRBD1,17,TRBV7-3,TGTGCCAGCAGCTTAGGTCAGGGGACAGGGGTGGGCGAGACCCAGTACTTC,CASSLGQGTGVGETQYF
.,TRBJ2-1,TRBD2,14,TRBV18,TGTGCCAGCTCACCACCAAGCGGGAGCAATGAGCAGTTCTTC,CASSPPSGSNEQFF